This T cell receptor beta chain was found in a study of blood T cell repertoires in COVID-19. In the study overall: Samples came from the United States, Italy and Spain, spanning acute and convalescent COVID-19. PBMCs, B-cell-depleted T cells, or T cells provided the cDNA or gDNA that made up the material.

Per germline, CDR1 LNHDA and CDR2 SQIVND (reference sequence). The CDR3 consists of 16 residues. Trimming took 4 bases from V and 0 from J, leaving 12 bases between them. Original data processing: Reference gene primer amplification gave nucleated cell count estimates. The data were produced by immunoSEQ multiplex PCR, yet TCRdb's version contains in-frame clones alone and is incomplete. From that table come the V and J calls and clone size; the DNA was used to work out D and trimming. Of 150,000 to 200,000 clones listed, about nine tenths are singletons. The receptor's source is a man aged 60 to 75 with acute or convalescent COVID-19. The sequencing input was peripheral blood. The chain is built from TRBV19 and TRBJ2-2; tentative D call: TRBD2 (6 bases). The CDR3 sequence is CASSRRLGTNTGELFF. Here the CDR3 DNA reads TGTGCCAGTAGTAGGAGACTAGGAACGAACACCGGGGAGCTGTTTTTT. Supplemented by reference TRBV19 and TRBJ2-2, the full variable domain reads DGGITQSPKYLFRKEGQNVTLSCEQNLNHDAMYWYRQDPGQGLRLIYYSQIVNDFQKGDIAEGYSVSREKKESFPLTVTSAQKNPTAFYLCASSRRLGTNTGELFFGEGSRLTVL.